The next 15 T cell receptor beta chains were all read from a single sample in a study of a mutant IDH1 vaccine in newly diagnosed glioma. The method was immunoSEQ multiplex PCR; TCRdb's version includes in-frame clones alone and lacks a portion of them. The sample includes approximately 81,000 clones, over 75% of them seen just once. No antigen has been identified for these receptors. Time point described: week 23, last vaccination. Each dose of the vaccine consisted of 300 ug of mutant IDH1 20-mer peptide, with topical imiquimod. The sequenced sample was PBMCs, obtained from a glioma patient whose treatment included an IDH1 peptide vaccine. The receptors shown here come from a man in his thirties or forties with glioma. Some clones in this sample may be carry-over from other donors' samples.

This rearrangement joins TRBV4-1 to TRBJ2-3, with 14 bases matching TRBD2. CDR3 length: 18 amino acids. The V gene end was trimmed by 1 base and the J gene end by 7 bases; junction bases not matched to a gene: 10. Germline values: CDR1 MGHRA, CDR2 YSYEKL. CDR3: CASSQASRLAGGRYTQYF. DNA of the CDR3: TGCGCCAGCAGCCAAGCCTCCCGACTAGCGGGGGGGCGATATACGCAGTATTTT.

The J gene is TRBJ2-7, the V gene TRBV4-3; 7 nucleotides line up with TRBD2. Germline CDR1 and CDR2: LGHNA and YSLEER. J gave up 2 bases and V 1 base, and 8 bases lay outside the gene matches. The CDR3 sequence is 16 residues long. CDR3 protein: CASSQVAGAITYEQYF. DNA for the CDR3: TGCGCCAGCAGCCAAGTAGCGGGTGCTATAACCTACGAGCAGTACTTC.

V is TRBV28 and J is TRBJ2-4; D is possibly TRBD1 (5 bases). V gave up 6 bases and J gave up 0 bases, with 9 bases separating them. CDR1 and CDR2 from the germline V gene are MDHEN and SYDVKM. This CDR3 has 14 amino acids. The CDR3 region is CASSLTGAKNIQYF. The CDR3 nucleotides read TGTGCCAGCAGCCTAACAGGAGCCAAAAACATTCAGTACTTC. Looking up the rest from reference TRBV28 and TRBJ2-4 gives the full variable domain: DVKVTQSSRYLVKRTGEKVFLECVQDMDHENMFWYRQDPGLGLRLIYFSYDVKMKEKGDIPEGYSVSREKKERFSLILESASTNQTSMYLCASSLTGAKNIQYFGAGTRLSVL.

The chain joins TRBV6-5 to TRBJ1-6, with TRBD1 as a possible D gene (5 bases). This CDR3 is 15 amino acids long. Looked up from germline, CDR1 is MNHEY and CDR2 is SVGAGI. Deletions cut 5 bases from V and 8 bases from J, with 16 bases between. The CDR3 sequence: CASSPPQGRDSPLHF. CDR3 DNA sequence: TGTGCCAGCAGTCCCCCTCAAGGCAGGGATTCACCCCTCCACTTT.

The chain uses TRBV7-9 and TRBJ2-1; TRBD1 matches 7 bases. The CDR3 length is 16 residues. Trimming removed 4 bases from V and 4 bases from J; junction bases left unmatched: 10. The germline CDR1 and CDR2 sequences are SEHNR and FQNEAQ (reference sequence). The CDR3 loop reads CASSSGYRGTYNEQFF. The DNA for the CDR3 is TGTGCCAGCAGCTCAGGTTACAGGGGAACTTACAATGAGCAGTTCTTC.

The V gene is TRBV7-8, the J gene TRBJ1-2; no clear D. V was pared by 0 bases and J by 3 bases, with 11 bases between. The CDR3 is 15 amino acids. CDR1 is SGHVS, CDR2 FQNEAQ, per germline. CDR3 region: CASSLAGGPDYGYTF. The CDR3 DNA is TGTGCCAGCAGCTTAGCGGGAGGTCCGGACTATGGCTACACCTTC.

The V and J genes are TRBV19 and TRBJ2-2; 7 positions match TRBD2. J lost 6 bases, V lost 2 bases, and 6 bases had no gene match. The CDR3 consists of 15 residues. Per germline, CDR1 LNHDA and CDR2 SQIVND (reference sequence). The CDR3 spells CASSITFRGAGELFF. The DNA for the CDR3 is TGTGCCAGTAGTATAACTTTTCGGGGGGCCGGGGAGCTGTTTTTT.

V and J are TRBV11-2 and TRBJ2-5, with a tentative D call TRBD1 (5 bases). CDR3 length: 15 residues. Germline lookup yields CDR1 SGHAT and CDR2 FQNNGV. Trimming stripped 1 base from V and 5 bases from J, with 14 bases between. The CDR3: CASSLVAPPGETQYF. The CDR3 DNA reads as TGTGCCAGCAGCTTAGTAGCCCCTCCAGGGGAGACCCAGTACTTC.

The rearrangement links TRBV10-3 to TRBJ2-1; D is possibly TRBD1 (5 bases). The CDR3 has 14 residues. Germline V gene data show CDR1 as ENHRY and CDR2 as SYGVKD. Trimming took off 4 bases at V and 9 bases at J, with 16 bases between the two ends. CDR3 region: CAISGGEFPGEQFF. CDR3 coding DNA: TGTGCCATCAGTGGGGGCGAGTTTCCCGGTGAGCAGTTCTTC.

This chain links TRBV7-3 with TRBJ2-3; 8 bases agree with TRBD2. V gave up 5 bases and J gave up 3 bases; unmatched junction bases: 4. Looked up from germline, CDR1 is SGHTA and CDR2 is FQGTGA. The CDR3 extends over 14 amino acids. The CDR3 DNA follows: TGTGCCAGCAGCCCTAGCGGGCGGACAGATACGCAGTATTTT. As protein: CASSPSGRTDTQYF.

V is TRBV7-6 and J is TRBJ2-5; D might be TRBD1 or TRBD2, each matching 6 bases. The V gene lost 1 base and the J gene lost 2 bases, with 14 bases spanning the gap. CDR1 SGHVS and CDR2 FNYEAQ come from the germline V gene. CDR3 length: 16 amino acids. In DNA form, the CDR3 reads TGTGCCAGCAGCTTAGTTCCCCGGGGGCCACAAGAGACCCAGTACTTC. Encoded protein: CASSLVPRGPQETQYF.

The CDR3 is CASSLSLSWVTEAFF. Written as DNA, the CDR3 is TGTGCCAGCAGCTTGTCACTTAGTTGGGTTACTGAAGCTTTCTTT. The chain is built from TRBV5-5 and TRBJ1-1; D call uncertain. Germline loops: CDR1 SGHKS, CDR2 YYEKEE (reference sequence). The CDR3 spans 15 residues. V was trimmed by 1 base and J by 5 bases, leaving 15 bases between them.

The chain is built from TRBV19 and TRBJ2-7; no definite D call. This CDR3 has 14 amino acids. The V gene's germline CDR1 is LNHDA and CDR2 SQIVND (reference sequence). With 0 bases removed from V and 0 bases from J, the gap between germline ends came to 6 bases. CDR3 sequence: CASSIDRASYEQYF. CDR3 coding DNA: TGTGCCAGTAGTATAGATCGGGCCTCCTACGAGCAGTACTTC.

V usage is TRBV30 and J usage is TRBJ1-4; D gene ambiguous. Trimming stripped 2 bases from V and 5 bases from J, with 15 bases between. The germline gives CDR1 GTSNPN, CDR2 SVGIG (reference sequence). This CDR3 contains 15 residues. CDR3 DNA sequence: TGTGCCTGGAGTAAATTATACGACCAGAATGAAAAACTGTTTTTT. It is translated as CAWSKLYDQNEKLFF.

The chain employs TRBV10-3 and TRBJ2-6; 7 positions agree with TRBD1. V trimming: 10 bases; J trimming: 4 bases; junction bases outside the gene matches: 13. The CDR3 is 16 residues long. Germline assignment: CDR1 ENHRY and CDR2 SYGVKD. In nucleotides, the CDR3 is TGTGCCACCCAGAGGGGGCCCCAGCCCGGGGCCAACGTCCTGACTTTC. Amino acid sequence: CATQRGPQPGANVLTF.